The next 15 T cell receptor delta chains were all read from a single sample in a study of gamma-delta T cells after stem cell transplantation. TCRdb reanalysed the RT-PCR reads via CATT. Here the sample spans some 2,900 delta-chain clones, approximately 3% being singletons. What was sequenced was gamma-delta T cells. These receptors all stem from a human donor. It is not recorded whose cells these are; they may come from a transplant donor.

In the case of this clone: TCRdb has a much larger clone's protein, which differs at residue 9 from the translation of this DNA, likely because of a read error; what is shown is the protein translated from the DNA. The rearrangement joins TRDV2 to TRDJ1, with D perhaps being TRDD2 or TRDD3 (8 bases each). CDR1 GEAIGNYY and CDR2 EKD come from the germline V gene. The germline V and J ends were trimmed by 4 bases and 2 bases, with 22 bases remaining between them. This CDR3 is built from 17 residues. The CDR3 here is CACDQLPTVGDTDKLIF. For the CDR3, the DNA is TGTGCCTGTGATCAACTTCCTACTGTGGGGGATACCGATAAACTCATCTTT.

V gene TRDV2 combines with J gene TRDJ1; TRDD3 matches at 8 bases. Germline assignment: CDR1 GEAIGNYY and CDR2 EKD. The CDR3 length is 16 residues. V trimming: 2 bases; J trimming: 2 bases; junction bases outside the gene matches: 9. Here the CDR3 reads CACDNLGDPWTDKLIF. In DNA form, the CDR3 reads TGTGCCTGTGACAATCTGGGGGACCCGTGGACCGATAAACTCATCTTT.

Comment on this clone: A far larger clone differs by one base, so this is likely a read error. Other DNA sequences from this sample encode an identical CDR3 as well. The V call is TRDV1, the J call TRDJ1, with D perhaps matching TRDD3 (5 bases). The V gene lost 3 bases and the J gene lost 0 bases, with 23 bases spanning the gap. Looked up from germline, CDR1 is TSWWSYY and CDR2 is QGS. The CDR3 spans 19 residues. CDR3 loop: CALGEWAESGGRYTDKLIF. CDR3 in DNA: TGTGCTCTTGGGGAGTGGGCTGAGTCGGGGGGCCGGTACACCGATAAACTCATCTTT.

This clone was counted a few times. This likely stems from a read error, as it lies one base from a far larger clone. This specimen includes other DNA sequences encoding the same CDR3. This chain uses TRDV2 with TRDJ1; 11 nucleotides line up with TRDD3. This CDR3 spans 15 amino acids. Looked up from germline, CDR1 is GEAIGNYY and CDR2 is EKD. The chain's CDR3 is CACDTVGDTNDKLIF. The CDR3 DNA follows: TGCGCCTGTGACACCGTGGGGGATACGAACGATAAACTCATCTTT.

This clone is large in the sample. The same CDR3 also results from other DNA sequences found in this sample. The chain employs TRDV2 and TRDJ1; 8 bases match TRDD3. The V segment lost 0 bases and the J segment 4 bases; nucleotides outside the gene matches: 15. The CDR3 extends over 18 amino acids. Germline lookup yields CDR1 GEAIGNYY and CDR2 EKD. The CDR3 protein is CACDTVRGLGIHGDKLIF. The CDR3, as DNA: TGTGCCTGTGACACCGTACGGGGACTGGGGATACATGGCGATAAACTCATCTTT.

Notes on this clone: The amino acid sequence in TCRdb belongs to a much larger clone and departs from this DNA's translation at residue 4, likely a sequencing read error; the sequence shown is translated from the DNA. The chain couples TRDV2 to TRDJ1; 9 bases match TRDD3. Germline V gene lookup returns CDR1 GEAIGNYY and CDR2 EKD. The CDR3 has 17 residues. Trimming removed 5 bases from V and 0 bases from J; junction bases left unmatched: 12. The CDR3 DNA sequence: TGTGCCTGTGGCCTTCTACGGTCTGGGGGATACACCGATAAACTCATCTTT. Protein: CACGLLRSGGYTDKLIF.

By frequency in the sample, this clone is medium-sized. Other DNA sequences from this sample encode an identical CDR3 as well. The rearrangement uses TRDV2 and TRDJ1; 11 bases align to TRDD3. Losses at the gene ends were 3 bases for V and 3 bases for J; bases not matched to a gene: 5. CDR1 is GEAIGNYY and CDR2 is EKD in the germline V gene. This CDR3 is built from 15 residues. The CDR3 is CACDGVGDTADKLIF. The CDR3 DNA reads as TGTGCCTGTGACGGAGTGGGGGATACGGCCGATAAACTCATCTTT.

Within the sample, this clone is medium-sized. The chain employs TRDV1 and TRDJ1; unclear D gene. Trimming left V 5 bases short and J 9 bases short, with 13 bases between. The CDR3 covers 12 residues. Germline CDR1 is TSWWSYY and CDR2 is QGS. The CDR3 DNA reads as TGTGCTCTTGGGCCTCGAGACGGGGAACTCATCTTT. Translated: CALGPRDGELIF.

A remark on this clone: A single base is all that separates this from a far larger clone, so a read error is likely. Different DNA sequences within this sample yield the same CDR3. The chain links TRDV2 to TRDJ1; TRDD3 matches 11 bases. Looked up from germline, CDR1 is GEAIGNYY and CDR2 is EKD. The CDR3 consists of 17 residues. CDR3 sequence: CACDTLGDTRYTDKLIF. DNA of the CDR3: TGTGCTTGTGACACTCTGGGGGATACCCGGTACACCGATAAACTCATCTTT.

In its sample, this clone ranks as medium-sized. A far larger clone is a single base away, which makes a read error likely. The chain is built from TRDV2 and TRDJ1; no firm D call. V was pared by 0 bases and J by 1 base, with 5 bases between. The CDR3 consists of 13 residues. The germline CDR1 and CDR2 sequences are GEAIGNYY and EKD. The CDR3 here is CACDTGLTDKLIF. CDR3 sequence (DNA): TGTGCCTGTGACACCGGGCTCACCGATAAACTCATCTTT.

This clone was seen a few times. This likely came from a read error, as a far larger clone is one base away. The same CDR3 can be traced to other DNA sequences in this sample. The CDR3 loop is CACDALWGIGTDKLIF. Here the CDR3 DNA reads TGTGCCTGTGACGCTCTCTGGGGGATAGGCACTGATAAACTCATCTTT. The chain carries TRDV2 and TRDJ1, with 10 bases lining up with TRDD3. The CDR3 sequence is 16 residues long. The V segment lost 3 bases and the J segment 5 bases; nucleotides outside the gene matches: 11. Germline V lookup: CDR1 GEAIGNYY, CDR2 EKD.

Only a few counts were recorded for this clone. Only one base separates this from a far larger clonotype, so it likely reflects a read error. This sample includes further DNA sequences coding for the same CDR3. This chain joins TRDV2 and TRDJ3; 9 bases match TRDD3. Germline CDR1 GEAIGNYY, CDR2 EKD. The length of the CDR3 is 19 residues. The CDR3 sequence: CACDESGGSSSWDTRQMFF. The CDR3 nucleotides are TGTGCCTGTGACGAGTCTGGGGGATCAAGCTCCTGGGACACTCGACAGATGTTTTTC.

This clone was seen only a few times. A much larger clone is a single base away; this may be a read error. Within the sample, other DNA sequences also encode this same CDR3. This sequence joins TRDV3 and TRDJ1, with TRDD3 matching 12 bases. In germline, CDR1 is TVYSNPD, CDR2 GDNSRS (reference sequence). CDR3 length: 20 amino acids. The CDR3 here is CALGGDSPGGYAVYTDKLIF. The CDR3 DNA follows: TGTGCCTTGGGGGGGGATTCCCCTGGGGGATACGCGGTTTACACCGATAAGCTCATCTTT.

This clone ranks as medium-sized (0.01 to 0.1%). The sample has other DNA sequences that encode this CDR3 too. The chain couples TRDV2 to TRDJ1, with D tentatively TRDD3 (6 bases). Deletions cut 3 bases from V and 4 bases from J, with 20 bases between. CDR3 length: 16 residues. Germline V gene lookup returns CDR1 GEAIGNYY and CDR2 EKD. CDR3 in DNA: TGTGCCTGTGACGAGGTTGGGGGCCCTCCGGGCGATAAACTCATCTTT. This translates into CACDEVGGPPGDKLIF.

This clone has just a few counts. A far larger clone is just one base off, so this is likely a read error. The sample has other DNA sequences that encode this CDR3 too. The V gene is TRDV2, the J gene TRDJ1; no reliable D call. CDR3 length: 18 residues. V lost 1 base and J lost 6, with 26 bases in between. The germline V gene has CDR1 GEAIGNYY and CDR2 EKD. The CDR3 bases are TGTGCCTGTGACACTCTCCTGCACCCAGGCGAGGGTCTTCATAAACTCATCTTT. Translated: CACDTLLHPGEGLHKLIF.